This entry lists 28 T cell receptor beta chains sequenced from one sample in a study of shared clonotypes between healthy human individuals. Sequencing was performed with immunoSEQ multiplex PCR; in TCRdb, only in-frame clones are kept and a portion is missing. The repertoire has around 2,100,000 clones, approximately 94% of them found once; the top ten carry approximately 1.2%. Naive CD8 populations comprised CD45RO-negative cells positively selected for CCR7, excluding terminally differentiated effector memory CD45RA+ cells. The sample comprised naive CD8+ T cells sorted from blood. Receptor source: a young man in good health.

The V gene is TRBV19, the J gene TRBJ1-1, with 9 bases identical to TRBD1. Germline assignment: CDR1 LNHDA and CDR2 SQIVND (reference sequence). The CDR3 is made up of 17 amino acids. Unmatched junction bases numbered 7, after V lost 2 bases and J lost 0 bases. The CDR3 DNA reads TGTGCCAGTAGTATATCGGACAGGGGAATCATGAACACTGAAGCTTTCTTT. Amino acid sequence: CASSISDRGIMNTEAFF.

J is TRBJ2-1 and V is TRBV19; D tentatively fits TRBD1 or TRBD2 (5 bases each). Germline loops: CDR1 LNHDA, CDR2 SQIVND (reference sequence). This CDR3 region has 18 residues. Trimming shortened V by 8 bases and J by 0 bases, and 23 bases separated the two germline ends. This CDR3 is CASEHSPGAFFSYNEQFF. CDR3 sequence (DNA): TGTGCCAGTGAACACTCTCCCGGGGCTTTTTTCTCCTACAATGAGCAGTTCTTC.

V usage is TRBV19 and J usage is TRBJ1-5; D call uncertain. The CDR3 totals 14 residues. CDR1 is LNHDA and CDR2 is SQIVND in the germline V gene (reference sequence). V lost 7 bases to trimming and J lost 0 bases, with 10 bases between them. This CDR3 reads CASMLRDSNQPQHF. CDR3 nucleotide sequence: TGTGCCAGTATGTTGAGGGATAGCAATCAGCCCCAGCATTTT. Together with reference TRBV19 and TRBJ1-5, the CDR3 gives the full variable domain: DGGITQSPKYLFRKEGQNVTLSCEQNLNHDAMYWYRQDPGQGLRLIYYSQIVNDFQKGDIAEGYSVSREKKESFPLTVTSAQKNPTAFYLCASMLRDSNQPQHFGDGTRLSIL.

The rearrangement uses TRBV7-9 and TRBJ2-3, with a weak D call TRBD1 (6 bases). The V end was cut by 2 bases, the J end by 2 bases, with 11 bases between. CDR3 length equals 15 residues. CDR1 and CDR2 from the germline V gene are SEHNR and FQNEAQ (reference sequence). This CDR3 is CASSLRQVNTDTQYF. CDR3 DNA sequence: TGTGCCAGCAGCTTACGACAGGTTAACACAGATACGCAGTATTTT.

Concerning this clone itself: Other DNA sequences in this sample translate to the same CDR3. The genes are TRBV5-1 and TRBJ2-2, with D possibly being TRBD1 (5 bases). V shed 3 bases and J shed 6 bases, with 6 bases lying between them. The CDR3 covers 12 residues. Germline values: CDR1 SGHRS, CDR2 YFSETQ. CDR3 in DNA: TGCGCCAGCAGCTCAGGGTCCGGGGAGCTGTTTTTT. It codes for CASSSGSGELFF.

The chain employs TRBV6-5 and TRBJ2-7; the match to TRBD1 covers 9 bases. This CDR3 comprises 14 residues. Germline lookup yields CDR1 MNHEY and CDR2 SVGAGI. Trimming cost V 6 bases and J 1 base; bases outside gene matches: 4. The CDR3 is CASSGTGPSYEQYF. CDR3 sequence (DNA): TGTGCCAGCAGCGGGACAGGGCCTTCCTACGAGCAGTACTTC.

The genes are TRBV9 and TRBJ1-1; 8 positions match TRBD1. Germline assignment: CDR1 SGDLS and CDR2 YYNGEE. Trimming at V came to 0 bases and at J to 1 base, leaving 2 bases not matched to a gene. This CDR3 has 15 amino acids. CDR3 sequence reads: CASSVETGANTEAFF. DNA of the CDR3: TGTGCCAGCAGCGTAGAGACAGGGGCGAACACTGAAGCTTTCTTT. Filled out from reference TRBV9 and TRBJ1-1, the complete variable domain reads DSGVTQTPKHLITATGQRVTLRCSPRSGDLSVYWYQQSLDQGLQFLIQYYNGEERAKGNILERFSAQQFPDLHSELNLSSLELGDSALYFCASSVETGANTEAFFGQGTRLTVV.

The gene calls are TRBV11-3 and TRBJ2-7; D is undetermined. Germline values: CDR1 SGHNT, CDR2 YENEEA. V gave up 1 base and J gave up 2 bases, with 12 bases separating them. The CDR3 is 15 residues long. The CDR3 spells CASSLGCRPAYEQYF. Here the CDR3 DNA reads TGTGCCAGCAGCTTAGGTTGCAGGCCGGCCTACGAGCAGTACTTC.

The CDR3 bases are TGTGCCAGCAGCTGGACTACCGACTACGAGCAGTACTTC. Translating it yields CASSWTTDYEQYF. V is TRBV11-2 and J is TRBJ2-7; the D gene is possibly TRBD2 (6 bases). Trimming stripped 4 bases from V and 3 bases from J, with 10 bases between. The CDR3 has 13 residues. Germline assignment: CDR1 SGHAT and CDR2 FQNNGV.

The rearrangement uses TRBV19 and TRBJ2-7; 7 nucleotides agree with TRBD2. V lost 4 bases, J lost 7 bases, and 19 bases stayed unmatched. There are 17 residues in the CDR3. The germline V gene encodes CDR1 LNHDA and CDR2 SQIVND (reference sequence). The CDR3 DNA sequence: TGTGCCAGTAGTACAGGATGGGTAGCGGGCCGGGTGGAGGAGCAGTACTTC. Its protein product is CASSTGWVAGRVEEQYF.

The chain combines TRBV7-9 with TRBJ2-1, with a possible D match to TRBD1 (6 bases). The germline V and J ends were trimmed by 5 bases and 5 bases, with 10 bases remaining between them. Germline V CDR1 and CDR2: SEHNR, FQNEAQ (reference sequence). This CDR3 spans 13 amino acids. The CDR3, as DNA: TGTGCCAGCAGCCCGGACAGACACAATGAGCAGTTCTTC. Protein: CASSPDRHNEQFF.

The rearrangement joins TRBV6-5 to TRBJ2-1; 9 nucleotides agree with TRBD2. V lost 0 bases, J lost 5 bases, and 5 bases stayed unmatched. Germline values: CDR1 MNHEY, CDR2 SVGAGI. The CDR3 covers 16 residues. CDR3 DNA sequence: TGTGCCAGCAGTTACTCTGTAGCGGGGGTCCACAATGAGCAGTTCTTC. This gives the protein CASSYSVAGVHNEQFF.

V is TRBV7-9 and J is TRBJ1-2, with 7 positions matching TRBD1. Germline assignment: CDR1 SEHNR and CDR2 FQNEAQ (reference sequence). V lost 4 bases and J lost 2; bases outside the gene matches: 16. The CDR3 has 18 residues. This CDR3 is CASSSDGTAPGDNYGYTF. The CDR3 DNA follows: TGTGCCAGCAGCTCGGATGGGACAGCTCCAGGGGACAACTATGGCTACACCTTC.

The chain uses TRBV13 and TRBJ2-3; D is unresolved. This CDR3 comprises 15 residues. CDR1 PRHDT and CDR2 FYEKMQ come from the germline V gene (reference sequence). V shed 5 bases and J shed 2 bases, with 14 bases lying between them. In nucleotides, the CDR3 is TGTGCCAGCAGCCCGGCGAAATCTTACACAGATACGCAGTATTTT. This sequence encodes CASSPAKSYTDTQYF.

J is TRBJ2-2 and V is TRBV4-3, with no clear D. CDR3 length: 15 residues. Per germline, CDR1 LGHNA and CDR2 YSLEER. Trimming removed 1 base at V and 5 bases at J, with 11 bases between. The CDR3 nucleotides are TGCGCCAGCAGCCAAGGATGGGGTGATACCGGGGAGCTGTTTTTT. The encoded protein is CASSQGWGDTGELFF.

V gene TRBV27 combines with J gene TRBJ2-7; D remains unclear. The CDR3 extends over 14 amino acids. Germline assignment: CDR1 MNHEY and CDR2 SMNVEV (reference sequence). V lost 1 base and J 3 bases, leaving 10 bases between the germline ends. As DNA, the CDR3 is TGTGCCAGCAGTTTATTAGGGCCTCACTACGAGCAGTACTTC. It is translated as CASSLLGPHYEQYF.

Notes on this clone: A much bigger clone sits one base away, suggesting this may be a read error. Other DNA sequences in this sample translate to the same CDR3. The gene calls are TRBV9 and TRBJ1-1; no firm D call. Germline lookup yields CDR1 SGDLS and CDR2 YYNGEE. The CDR3 sequence is 13 residues long. Trimming pared 2 bases from V and 1 base from J, leaving 6 bases between. As DNA, the CDR3 is TGTGCCAGCAGCGTTGGGCGGAACACTGAAGCTTTCTTT. Amino acids: CASSVGRNTEAFF.

This chain links TRBV4-1 with TRBJ2-7; D perhaps matches TRBD1 (5 bases). CDR3 length equals 14 residues. The V gene lost 4 bases and the J gene lost 2 bases, with 12 bases spanning the gap. Germline V gene sequence: CDR1 MGHRA, CDR2 YSYEKL. CDR3 sequence: CASSLSQGTYEQYF. As DNA, the CDR3 is TGCGCCAGCAGCCTGAGCCAGGGTACCTACGAGCAGTACTTC.

The chain carries TRBV4-1 and TRBJ2-7; the D is unclear. There are 13 residues in the CDR3. The V end was cut by 0 bases, the J end by 5 bases, with 8 bases between. The V gene's germline CDR1 is MGHRA and CDR2 YSYEKL. DNA for the CDR3: TGCGCCAGCAGCCAAGATCGTGTCGACGAGCAGTACTTC. It specifies CASSQDRVDEQYF.

This rearrangement joins TRBV5-6 to TRBJ1-5, with D possibly matching TRBD1 (6 bases). CDR1 and CDR2 (germline): SGHDT, YYEEEE. Trimming removed 0 bases at V and 7 bases at J, with 17 bases between. This CDR3 region has 16 residues. CDR3 coding DNA: TGTGCCAGCAGCTTGGCCGCCCGCCCAGGGGACCAGCCCCAGCATTTT. Protein: CASSLAARPGDQPQHF. The whole variable domain, filled in from reference TRBV5-6 and TRBJ1-5, reads DAGVTQSPTHLIKTRGQQVTLRCSPKSGHDTVSWYQQALGQGPQFIFQYYEEEERQRGNFPDRFSGHQFPNYSSELNVNALLLGDSALYLCASSLAARPGDQPQHFGDGTRLSIL.

The genes are TRBV7-8 and TRBJ1-2; 10 positions match TRBD1. Germline CDR1 and CDR2: SGHVS and FQNEAQ. The junction had 4 bases not matched to a gene; V was cut back by 5 bases and J by 4 bases. There are 14 residues in the CDR3. This chain's CDR3 is CASSPGQGVYGYTF. In nucleotides, the CDR3 is TGTGCCAGCAGCCCCGGACAGGGGGTCTATGGCTACACCTTC.

V gene TRBV2 combines with J gene TRBJ2-7; D uncertain. The germline V and J ends were trimmed by 5 bases and 5 bases, with 16 bases remaining between them. CDR1 SNHLY and CDR2 FYNNEI come from the germline V gene. The CDR3 runs to 14 residues. The CDR3 sequence: CASSPSQEPDEQYF. Written as DNA, the CDR3 is TGTGCCAGCAGTCCAAGCCAGGAGCCCGACGAGCAGTACTTC.

The chain joins TRBV29-1 to TRBJ2-1, with 8 positions matching TRBD2. The CDR3 totals 14 residues. V trimming: 4 bases; J trimming: 6 bases; junction bases outside the gene matches: 8. The germline gives CDR1 SQVTM, CDR2 ANQGSEA. This CDR3 is CSVAGRERFNEQFF. CDR3 DNA sequence: TGCAGCGTTGCCGGGAGGGAAAGGTTCAATGAGCAGTTCTTC.

The V call is TRBV4-3, the J call TRBJ2-5; D may be TRBD1 (5 bases). Germline CDR1 and CDR2: LGHNA and YSLEER. This CDR3 has 15 residues. V shed 0 bases and J shed 5 bases, with 13 bases lying between them. The CDR3 nucleotides are TGCGCCAGCAGCCAAGATATGGGGCAACGGGAGACCCAGTACTTC. Its protein product is CASSQDMGQRETQYF.

J is TRBJ2-1 and V is TRBV7-2; 9 bases match TRBD2. Germline trimming cut 2 bases from V and 7 bases from J; bases unmatched to any gene: 12. The germline CDR1 and CDR2 sequences are SGHTA and FQGNSA. There are 17 residues in the CDR3. CDR3 residues: CASSLSFAGGPGNEQFF. DNA for the CDR3: TGTGCCAGCAGCTTAAGCTTTGCGGGAGGGCCCGGAAATGAGCAGTTCTTC.

V usage is TRBV7-9 and J usage is TRBJ2-7, with 7 nucleotides matching TRBD1. V was clipped by 5 bases and J by 3 bases; unmatched bases: 10. Germline V CDR1 and CDR2: SEHNR, FQNEAQ (reference sequence). The CDR3 contains 15 residues. CDR3 DNA sequence: TGTGCCAGCAGCCGAGATTTAGACAGGGACTACGAGCAGTACTTC. Translation: CASSRDLDRDYEQYF.

The sample holds one count of this clone. The chain carries TRBV19 and TRBJ1-5; TRBD1 aligns across 9 bases. J gave up 3 bases and V 1 base, and 7 bases lay outside the gene matches. The CDR3 contains 17 residues. CDR1 and CDR2 from the germline V gene are LNHDA and SQIVND (reference sequence). This CDR3 reads CASSIVTGQGPNQPQHF. The CDR3 nucleotides are TGTGCCAGTAGTATAGTAACGGGACAGGGTCCCAATCAGCCCCAGCATTTT. The full variable domain, in which reference TRBV19 and TRBJ1-5 provide the parts outside the CDR3, is DGGITQSPKYLFRKEGQNVTLSCEQNLNHDAMYWYRQDPGQGLRLIYYSQIVNDFQKGDIAEGYSVSREKKESFPLTVTSAQKNPTAFYLCASSIVTGQGPNQPQHFGDGTRLSIL.

CDR3 region: CASSLWPGTGNYEQYF. In DNA, the CDR3 is TGTGCCAGCAGCTTATGGCCCGGGACAGGGAACTACGAGCAGTACTTC. J is TRBJ2-7 and V is TRBV11-2, with 9 bases matching TRBD1. The CDR3 covers 16 residues. J gave up 3 bases and V 2 bases, and 8 bases lay outside the gene matches. CDR1 and CDR2 from the germline V gene are SGHAT and FQNNGV.